The 6 T cell receptor beta chains presented below share a single source sample, sequenced in a study of blood T cell repertoires in COVID-19. This table comes from immunoSEQ multiplex PCR, and its TCRdb copy is limited to in-frame clones, with some not included. Counted here are about 270,000 clones, 82% occurring once; the ten biggest clones make up roughly 3.1%. The sequencing input was peripheral blood. The receptors here all came from a woman younger than 30 with acute or convalescent COVID-19.

The chain has TRBV29-1 and TRBJ2-5; D uncertain. The CDR3 runs 11 residues. Germline lookup yields CDR1 SQVTM and CDR2 ANQGSEA. V shed 5 bases and J shed 5 bases, with 9 bases lying between them. In DNA, the CDR3 is TGCAGCGTTCGGGTCGCCGAGACCCAGTACTTC. Amino acid sequence: CSVRVAETQYF. Full variable domain (remainder filled in from reference TRBV29-1 and TRBJ2-5): SAVISQKPSRDICQRGTSLTIQCQVDSQVTMMFWYRQQPGQSLTLIATANQGSEATYESGFVIDKFPISRPNLTFSTLTVSNMSPEDSSIYLCSVRVAETQYFGPGTRLLVL.

J is TRBJ2-7 and V is TRBV13, with 7 bases lining up with TRBD1. The V gene end was trimmed by 1 base and the J gene end by 4 bases; junction bases not matched to a gene: 4. Germline V gene data show CDR1 as PRHDT and CDR2 as FYEKMQ (reference sequence). The length of the CDR3 is 14 residues. Here the CDR3 DNA reads TGTGCCAGCAGCTTAGTGGCAGGGGGTTACGAGCAGTACTTC. Its protein is CASSLVAGGYEQYF. Using reference TRBV13 and TRBJ2-7 for the parts outside the CDR3, the full variable domain is AAGVIQSPRHLIKEKRETATLKCYPIPRHDTVYWYQQGPGQDPQFLISFYEKMQSDKGSIPDRFSAQQFSDYHSELNMSSLELGDSALYFCASSLVAGGYEQYFGPGTRLTVT.

In this sample, this clone turned up once. The rearrangement uses TRBV11-2 and TRBJ1-2, with 8 bases aligning to TRBD1. Trimming removed 5 bases from V and 8 bases from J; junction bases left unmatched: 10. Germline V gene data show CDR1 as SGHAT and CDR2 as FQNNGV. The CDR3 is 14 amino acids. As DNA, the CDR3 is TGTGCCAGCAGCCACCAGGGACAGGCGGACGGCTACACCTTC. Amino acids: CASSHQGQADGYTF.

This clone is a singleton in its sample. The chain joins TRBV2 to TRBJ2-1; no firm D call. This CDR3 region has 11 residues. Per the germline V gene, CDR1 is SNHLY and CDR2 is FYNNEI. V lost 8 bases and J lost 5, with 7 bases in between. The CDR3 is CASGPHNEQFF. CDR3 coding DNA: TGTGCCAGCGGGCCGCACAATGAGCAGTTCTTC. The full variable domain, rest sourced from reference TRBV2 and TRBJ2-1, is EPEVTQTPSHQVTQMGQEVILRCVPISNHLYFYWYRQILGQKVEFLVSFYNNEISEKSEIFDDQFSVERPDGSNFTLKIRSTKLEDSAMYFCASGPHNEQFFGPGTRLTVL.

This clone was counted a few times. V usage is TRBV15 and J usage is TRBJ1-5; 7 nucleotides align to TRBD1. The V and J ends lost 5 bases and 1 base, in that order; junction bases with no gene match: 5. The V gene's germline CDR1 is LNHNV and CDR2 YYDKDF (reference sequence). The length of the CDR3 is 15 residues. CDR3 region: CATSGGQISNQPQHF. The DNA of the CDR3 is TGTGCCACCAGCGGGGGACAGATCAGCAATCAGCCCCAGCATTTT.

The rearrangement joins TRBV9 to TRBJ1-1, with D maybe TRBD1 (6 bases). Germline CDR1 is SGDLS and CDR2 is YYNGEE. This CDR3 region has 14 residues. V was clipped by 8 bases and J by 1 base, with 15 bases between them. CDR3 loop: CARKVKGENTEAFF. CDR3 nucleotides: TGTGCCAGAAAAGTCAAGGGGGAGAACACTGAAGCTTTCTTT.